These T cell receptor beta chains were read from a single sample in a study of T cells in Graves' hyperthyroidism and ophthalmopathy. Using its own MiXCR run on the multiplex PCR reads, TCRdb lists one record per CDR3 protein. This table holds about 290,000 distinct CDR3 sequences, about 17% found once. The sample taken for sequencing was blood. The receptors come from a woman aged 55-69 years with Graves' ophthalmopathy. The CDR3 runs from the conserved cysteine through the conserved F or W. D genes are given only for firm matches. Not all rows give a size; the values are once, few, many and, for expanded clones, a class.

>many|TRBJ2-7|TRBD1|TRBV6-1
TGTGCCAGCAGTGGACAGGGTTTCCACGAGCAGTACTTC
CASSGQGFHEQYF
>few|TRBJ2-1|NA|TRBV29-1
TGCAGCGCCACCCGGGGCTCCCTCGGGGATGAGCAGTTCTTC
CSATRGSLGDEQFF
>NA|TRBJ2-1|TRBD2|TRBV11-3
TGTGCCAGCAGCTCCCCCGGGACTAGCGGGAGTAGGTCCTACAATGAGCAGTTCTTC
CASSSPGTSGSRSYNEQFF
>many|TRBJ2-7|NA|TRBV20-1
TGCAGTGCCCTGAAACGGCCCGTCGACGAGCAGTACTTC
CSALKRPVDEQYF
>many|TRBJ1-2|TRBD1|TRBV6-2/TRBV6-3
TGTGCCAGCAGTTTCGGAGGACAGGGCGACGGCTACACCTTC
CASSFGGQGDGYTF
>many|TRBJ1-2|NA|TRBV9
TGTGCCAGCAGCCCGACAGGCCGCGGTACTTATGGCTACACCTTC
CASSPTGRGTYGYTF
>many|TRBJ2-7|TRBD1|TRBV7-2
TGTGCCAGCAGCTTAGAGAGGGCAGGGGGCTCCTACGAGCAGTACTTC
CASSLERAGGSYEQYF
>few|TRBJ1-4|TRBD1|TRBV4-1
TGCGCCAGCAGCCGTGGGACAGGGGCGTCCGGGGAAAAACTGTTTTTT
CASSRGTGASGEKLFF
>many|TRBJ2-3|NA|TRBV28
TGTGCCAGCAGTTTATCCCCGGGCACAGATACGCAGTATTTT
CASSLSPGTDTQYF
>many|TRBJ1-2|NA|TRBV7-2
TGTGCCAGCAGCCCTCTGACAGACTACACCTTC
CASSPLTDYTF
>many|TRBJ1-2|TRBD1|TRBV12-3/TRBV12-4
TGTGCCAGCAGTTTCAGGGGGGGGACCCCCTCGGTTGGCTACACCTTC
CASSFRGGTPSVGYTF
>NA|TRBJ2-7|NA|TRBV28
TGTGCCAGCAGTTACGACGACAGATACGAGCAGTACTTC
CASSYDDRYEQYF
>NA|TRBJ2-1|TRBD2|TRBV11-2
TGTGCCAGCAGCTTGGGACTAGGTGACAATGAGCAATTCTTC
CASSLGLGDNEQFF
>few|TRBJ1-5|NA|TRBV6-1
TGTGCCAGCAGTCGAACAGGGCCGAATCAGCCCCAGCATTTT
CASSRTGPNQPQHF
>NA|TRBJ2-3|NA|TRBV3-1
TGTGCCAGCAGCCAAGATCGGTTGGCGGGCCTCGTTCCAGATACGCAGTATTTT
CASSQDRLAGLVPDTQYF
>many|TRBJ2-5|NA|TRBV5-5
TGTGCCAGCAGCACACGGACGGGTGGGGAGACCCAGTACTTC
CASSTRTGGETQYF
>many|TRBJ2-3|NA|TRBV6-4
TGTGCCAGCAGTGACGGCAGAAGCGATACGCAGTATTTT
CASSDGRSDTQYF
>NA|TRBJ2-2|NA|TRBV18
TGTGCCAGCTCACCAGAGGACTCGATGAACACCGGGGAGCTGTTTTTT
CASSPEDSMNTGELFF
>NA|TRBJ1-2|NA|TRBV6-1
TGTGCCAGCAGTGAACAGGCGGAGAGCTATGGCTACACCTTC
CASSEQAESYGYTF
>many|TRBJ2-7|TRBD2|TRBV7-2
TGTGCCAGCACCCCTATAGCGGGGCCCTACGAGCAGTACTTC
CASTPIAGPYEQYF
>many|TRBJ1-4|NA|TRBV2
TGTGCCAGCAGGAGGGGGGGTGAAAAACTGTTTTTT
CASRRGGEKLFF
>few|TRBJ2-7|NA|TRBV6-2/TRBV6-3
TGTGCCAGCATGGCGCTGGCAGGGAACACCTACGAGCAGTACTTC
CASMALAGNTYEQYF
>NA|TRBJ1-1|NA|TRBV20-1
TGCAGTGCTAGAGGTTGGCAGACCACTGAAGCTTTCTTT
CSARGWQTTEAFF
>NA|TRBJ1-3|NA|TRBV4-3
TGCGCCAGCAGCCAAGAGTCCGGGGGCACCATATATTTT
CASSQESGGTIYF
>NA|TRBJ1-4|NA|TRBV10-2
TGCGCCAGCAGTGAGTCAGGGATTAATGAAAAACTGTTTTTT
CASSESGINEKLFF
>few|TRBJ1-5|NA|TRBV5-8
TGTGCCAGCAGCAAGGGTCAGTACACAGATACGCAGCATTTT
CASSKGQYTDTQHF
>few|TRBJ2-5|NA|TRBV3-2
TGTGCCAGCAGCCAGGAAGCGGGGGAAGAGACCCAGTACTTC
CASSQEAGEETQYF
>NA|TRBJ2-1|NA|TRBV7-2
TGTGCCAGCAGCTATGGACAGCTCTACAATGAGCAGTTCTTC
CASSYGQLYNEQFF
>many|TRBJ2-3|TRBD2|TRBV5-1
TGCGCCAGCAGCCTGGGACTAGCGGTTAGCACAGATACGCAGTATTTT
CASSLGLAVSTDTQYF
>many|TRBJ2-3|NA|TRBV7-8
TGTGCCAGCAGCCCGCTACACGGGGTTAGGGGCATAGGCACAGATACGCAGTATTTT
CASSPLHGVRGIGTDTQYF
>NA|TRBJ1-4|NA|TRBV15
TGTGCCACCAGCAGAGATGGCAGATTGAATGAAAAACTGTTTTTT
CATSRDGRLNEKLFF
>many|TRBJ2-5|NA|TRBV7-2
TGTGCCAGCAGCCGGAACAGACAAGAGACCCAGTACTTC
CASSRNRQETQYF
>many|TRBJ2-1|NA|TRBV27
TGTGCCAGCAGTTTATCGATCTTTGCCAATGAGCAGTTCTTC
CASSLSIFANEQFF
>once|TRBJ2-1|TRBD2|TRBV20-1
TGCAGTGCTAGGGGGACTAGCGGGAGGGTTGGCGATGAGCAGTTCTTC
CSARGTSGRVGDEQFF
>NA|TRBJ1-1|NA|TRBV14
TGTGCCAGCAGGGGCCCGGGGCATGAAGCTTTCTTT
CASRGPGHEAFF
>few|TRBJ1-3|NA|TRBV6-6
TGTGCCAGCAGTTACACGGACCCTACCTCCATATATTTT
CASSYTDPTSIYF
>NA|TRBJ2-5|TRBD1|TRBV15
TGTGCCACCAGCAGGGGACTAGCCGGGACAGGGGGAGGAGAGACCCAGTACTTC
CATSRGLAGTGGGETQYF
>many|TRBJ2-7|TRBD1|TRBV7-6
TGTGCCAGCAGCCCTCCCCTGACAGGGTCCGAGCAGTACTTC
CASSPPLTGSEQYF
>NA|TRBJ2-3|NA|TRBV18
TGTGCCAGCTCACCAGACGGGCGGCCCAGCACAGATACGCAGTATTTT
CASSPDGRPSTDTQYF
>NA|TRBJ1-5|NA|TRBV7-4
TGTGCCAGCAGCGACCCAAAGATTTACAATCAGCCCCAGCATTTT
CASSDPKIYNQPQHF
>few|TRBJ1-2|NA|TRBV27
TGTGCCAGCAGTTTAAGGGGGGGGCATGGCTACACCTTC
CASSLRGGHGYTF
>many|TRBJ1-1|TRBD1|TRBV28
TGTGCCAGCAGTGCCGGGACAGGGTATGATAGCACTGAAGCTTTCTTT
CASSAGTGYDSTEAFF
>NA|TRBJ1-1|TRBD1|TRBV20-1
TGCAGTGCAAGAGGGCCGGGACAGACTAACACTGAAGCTTTCTTT
CSARGPGQTNTEAFF
>many|TRBJ1-3|NA|TRBV20-1
TGCAGTGCCCTTACCCCGACAGCCTCTGGAAACACCATATATTTT
CSALTPTASGNTIYF
>few|TRBJ2-1|NA|TRBV20-1
TGCAGTACCCGAGACAGGAATAATGAGCAGTTCTTC
CSTRDRNNEQFF
>many|TRBJ2-5|TRBD1|TRBV28
TGTGCCAGTAGACAGGGAGAGACCCAGTACTTC
CASRQGETQYF
>NA|TRBJ1-6|NA|TRBV7-2
TGTGCCAGCAGCTTCCTAGGGGGGAGGACCAATTCATCCCTCCACTTT
CASSFLGGRTNSSLHF
>many|TRBJ2-3|TRBD2|TRBV10-3
TGTGCCATCAGTGAGTACGGACCAGGGAGGGCAGATACGCAGTATTTT
CAISEYGPGRADTQYF
>many|TRBJ2-1|TRBD1|TRBV7-9
TGTGCCAGCAGCGGTACCAGGGGGCTAGAGCAGTTCTTC
CASSGTRGLEQFF
>NA|TRBJ2-7|TRBD1|TRBV7-3
TGTGCCAGCAGTCCCGGGACAGGGACTACCTACGAGCAGTACTTC
CASSPGTGTTYEQYF
>many|TRBJ2-5|NA|TRBV18
TGTGCCAGCTCACCCTCGGGAGAGACCCAGTACTTC
CASSPSGETQYF
>many|TRBJ2-4|TRBD1|TRBV5-1
TGCGCCAGCAGCTTTATGCCGGGACAGAAAAACATTCAGTACTTC
CASSFMPGQKNIQYF
>NA|TRBJ2-5|NA|TRBV27
TGTGCCAGCAGTTTAGGCCGGTCAGAAGGACAAGAGACCCAGTACTTC
CASSLGRSEGQETQYF
>many|TRBJ2-1|NA|TRBV3-1
TGTGCCAGCAGCCAGGATCTCGTAGCGCCTACCTACAATGAGCAGTTCTTC
CASSQDLVAPTYNEQFF
>NA|TRBJ1-3|NA|TRBV10-3
TGTGCCGCCACTACCCCCGTAAGCTCTGGAAGCACCATATATTTT
CAATTPVSSGSTIYF
>many|TRBJ2-7|NA|TRBV11-2
TGTGCCAGCAGCTTTATGGGACTCACCTACGAGCAGTACTTC
CASSFMGLTYEQYF
>many|TRBJ1-2|NA|TRBV14
TGTGCCAGCAGCCATGGAGAGGGCTATGGCTACACCTTC
CASSHGEGYGYTF
>NA|TRBJ2-5|NA|TRBV5-1
TGCGCCAGCAGCATCGAAGAGACCCAGTACTTC
CASSIEETQYF
>many|TRBJ1-1|NA|TRBV29-1
TGCAGCGTTTCCCAATGGGAGGGGAATACTTTCTTT
CSVSQWEGNTFF
>NA|TRBJ2-1|TRBD1|TRBV5-1
TGCGCCAGCAGGTTCGGGGACAGCTACAATGAGCAGTTCTTC
CASRFGDSYNEQFF